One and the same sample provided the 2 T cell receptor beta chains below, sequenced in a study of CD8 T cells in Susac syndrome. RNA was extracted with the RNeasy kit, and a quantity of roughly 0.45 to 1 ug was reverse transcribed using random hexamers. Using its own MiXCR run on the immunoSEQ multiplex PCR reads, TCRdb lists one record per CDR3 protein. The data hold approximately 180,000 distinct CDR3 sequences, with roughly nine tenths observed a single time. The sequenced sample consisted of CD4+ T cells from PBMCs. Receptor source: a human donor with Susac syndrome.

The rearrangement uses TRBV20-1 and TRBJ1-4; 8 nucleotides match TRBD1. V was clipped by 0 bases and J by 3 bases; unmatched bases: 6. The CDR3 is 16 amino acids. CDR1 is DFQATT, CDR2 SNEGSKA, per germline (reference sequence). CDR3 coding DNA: TGCAGTGCTAGAGATTCCAGGGGGCTAGCTAATGAAAAACTGTTTTTT. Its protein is CSARDSRGLANEKLFF.

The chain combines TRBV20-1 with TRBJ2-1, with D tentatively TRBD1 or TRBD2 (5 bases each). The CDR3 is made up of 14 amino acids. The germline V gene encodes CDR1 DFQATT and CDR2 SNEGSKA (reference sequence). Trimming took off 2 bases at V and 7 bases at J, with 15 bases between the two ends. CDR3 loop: CSARRFRERNEQFF. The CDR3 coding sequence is TGCAGTGCTAGAAGGTTCAGGGAGAGGAATGAGCAGTTCTTC.